This TCR beta chain was sequenced in a study of T cells in Graves' hyperthyroidism and ophthalmopathy. The authors obtained PBMCs from over 7.5 ml of fresh peripheral blood. Study results and limitations: Ophthalmopathy was predicted by the model a median of roughly 6.6 months ahead of onset.

Amplification yielded TCR beta CDR3 regions, with RNA transcripts as the source. HTBI primers drove first-round RT-PCR of the TCR CDR3. TCRdb redid the calling of the multiplex PCR reads with MiXCR, one entry per CDR3 protein. The sample contains a few hundred thousand distinct CDR3 sequences, around 15% of which appear only once. This clonotype appeared many times. What it binds is unknown. Germline CDR1 is KGHDR and CDR2 is SFDVKD. With 9 bases removed from V and 6 bases from J, the gap between germline ends came to 12 bases. This CDR3 is built from 12 residues. The rearrangement links TRBV24-1 to TRBJ2-3, with D perhaps matching TRBD1 (6 bases). Source material: blood. This TCR was sampled from a woman under 30 with Graves' hyperthyroidism. For the CDR3, the DNA is TGTGCCACCTCATGGGGGCGGGATACGCAGTATTTT. Translated, it gives CATSWGRDTQYF.